Following are 12 T cell receptor beta chains from one sample sequenced in a study of prognosis after radiotherapy for stage I lung cancer. Template was genomic DNA; TCR beta CDR3 amplified in two multiplex PCR rounds. Round one of PCR was performed, and it used primers specific to each TRBV and TRBJ gene. Each CDR3 protein gets one entry after TCRdb re-called the multiplex PCR reads with MiXCR. The sample has 20,000 to 25,000 distinct CDR3 sequences; approximately 39% are singletons. The sample was PBMCs, taken before or after stereotactic body radiation therapy (not recorded which). These receptor sequences come from a donor of 50 years or more with non-small cell lung cancer.

V and J are TRBV20-1 and TRBJ1-2, with no clear D. Germline loops: CDR1 DFQATT, CDR2 SNEGSKA (reference sequence). The CDR3 length is 13 residues. Trimming removed 6 bases at V and 4 bases at J, with 15 bases between. The CDR3 loop reads CSAPGLASYGYTF. As DNA, the CDR3 is TGCAGTGCCCCTGGTTTGGCCTCCTATGGCTACACCTTC.

There are many counts of this clonotype. The chain recombines TRBV19 with TRBJ1-5; 7 bases line up with TRBD1. The CDR3 is 15 amino acids. The V gene end was trimmed by 6 bases and the J gene end by 7 bases; junction bases not matched to a gene: 12. CDR1 and CDR2 from the germline V gene are LNHDA and SQIVND (reference sequence). CDR3 DNA sequence: TGTGCCAGTAGCAGACACAGGGGTATTGGACAGCCCCAGCATTTT. It codes for CASSRHRGIGQPQHF.

In its sample, this clonotype was seen many times. The chain combines TRBV19 with TRBJ1-1; D is unresolved. The V gene lost 3 bases and the J gene lost 8 bases, with 7 bases spanning the gap. CDR3 length: 11 amino acids. CDR1 and CDR2 (germline): LNHDA, SQIVND (reference sequence). The CDR3 loop reads CASSISLEAFF. Written as DNA, the CDR3 is TGTGCCAGTAGTATCTCTTTGGAAGCTTTCTTT.

The table lists this clonotype with a few counts. The chain uses TRBV6-5 and TRBJ2-1; 10 bases agree with TRBD2. Losses at the gene ends were 3 bases for V and 5 bases for J; bases not matched to a gene: 10. Germline CDR1 reads MNHEY; CDR2 reads SVGAGI. The CDR3 loop spans 17 amino acids. CDR3 nucleotide sequence: TGTGCCAGCAGTTATTGGGCTAGCGGGAGTAATAACAATGAGCAGTTCTTC. As protein: CASSYWASGSNNNEQFF.

This clonotype came up many times. This chain connects TRBV7-9 to TRBJ1-2, with unresolved D. Trimming removed 0 bases at V and 0 bases at J, with 14 bases between. Germline V lookup: CDR1 SEHNR, CDR2 FQNEAQ (reference sequence). The CDR3 runs 17 residues. The CDR3 loop reads CASSLAVGHSSNYGYTF. The DNA of the CDR3 is TGTGCCAGCAGCTTAGCAGTTGGGCACTCTTCTAACTATGGCTACACCTTC.

This clonotype has a count of ten or more. This sequence joins TRBV18 and TRBJ2-1; D is perhaps TRBD2 (5 bases). CDR3 length: 16 amino acids. Between the trimmed V and J ends, which lost 0 bases and 0 bases, there was a span of 9 bases. Germline lookup yields CDR1 KGHSH and CDR2 LQKENI. The CDR3, as DNA: TGTGCCAGCTCACCACCGAGGGCGAGCTCCTACAATGAGCAGTTCTTC. Translating gives CASSPPRASSYNEQFF.

The CDR3 loop is CAWSREGRWGSPLHF. The CDR3 DNA follows: TGTGCCTGGAGCCGAGAGGGCAGGTGGGGTTCACCCCTCCACTTT. The V call is TRBV30, the J call TRBJ1-6, with unresolved D. CDR1 and CDR2 (germline): GTSNPN, SVGIG (reference sequence). V gave up 3 bases and J gave up 9 bases, with 18 bases separating them. The length of the CDR3 is 15 residues.

In the case of this clonotype: One end of the junction does not line up with germline, which may come from a read error. The rearrangement uses TRBV27 and TRBJ1-6, with a possible D match to TRBD1 (5 bases). The CDR3 extends over 15 amino acids. The V gene's germline CDR1 is MNHEY and CDR2 SMNVEV (reference sequence). This CDR3 reads CASTPGWGSNSALHF. The CDR3 coding sequence is TGTGCCAGCACCCCCGGGTGGGGGAGTAATTCAGCCCTCCACTTT.

This clonotype was seen a few times. The chain is built from TRBV7-2 and TRBJ2-7; D gene unclear. CDR3 length: 15 residues. V lost 5 bases, J lost 12 bases, and 26 bases lay in between. Germline V CDR1 and CDR2: SGHTA, FQGNSA. This CDR3 is CASSLGYGISQVRYF. As DNA, the CDR3 is TGTGCCAGCAGCCTGGGGTATGGTATTTCCCAAGTGCGGTACTTC.

The count of this clonotype is one. The gene calls are TRBV2 and TRBJ2-2, with D unclear. Trimming stripped 1 base from V and 6 bases from J, with 12 bases between. The germline CDR1 and CDR2 sequences are SNHLY and FYNNEI. This CDR3 comprises 15 residues. The CDR3, as DNA: TGTGCCAGCAGTGAAGATATTCTCGGAGCCGGGGAGCTGTTTTTT. This sequence encodes CASSEDILGAGELFF.

This clonotype has at least ten counts. The rearrangement joins TRBV7-9 to TRBJ1-2; D is possibly TRBD1 (5 bases). This CDR3 is built from 15 residues. The V end lost 1 base, the J end lost 7 bases, and 16 bases lay between the germline ends. Per the germline V gene, CDR1 is SEHNR and CDR2 is FQNEAQ (reference sequence). The DNA of the CDR3 is TGTGCCAGCAGCTTAGAAGCCGGGGACCTATTTGGCTACACCTTC. It encodes CASSLEAGDLFGYTF.

This clonotype was picked up many times. The chain links TRBV20-1 to TRBJ2-5; D is possibly TRBD1 (6 bases). The CDR3 consists of 13 residues. V was cut by 7 bases and J by 0 bases, with 12 bases left in between. Germline V lookup: CDR1 DFQATT, CDR2 SNEGSKA (reference sequence). The CDR3 DNA follows: TGCAGTGTCCACGGGACACACCAAGAGACCCAGTACTTC. Translation: CSVHGTHQETQYF.